Each of the 29 T cell receptor beta chains below was sequenced from the same sample in a study of early T cells in non-severe SARS-CoV-2 infection. From the 5' RACE reads, TCRdb called clonotypes with MiXCR, one entry per CDR3 protein. Among 60,000 or so distinct CDR3 sequences listed, around 9% were seen once. Specimen: whole blood. The receptor set was obtained from an adult who was a healthcare worker with PCR-confirmed SARS-CoV-2 infection or an uninfected control (not recorded which).

This clonotype was observed a handful of times. The CDR3 region has the DNA TGTGCCAGCAGTCGAACCACCAGGGACGAGCAGTACTTC. Its translation: CASSRTTRDEQYF. The chain employs TRBV6-2 or TRBV6-3 and TRBJ2-7; possibly TRBD1 for D (5 bases). The length of the CDR3 is 13 residues. V lost 5 bases to trimming and J lost 5 bases, with 13 bases between them. Per germline, CDR1 MNHEY and CDR2 SVGEGT.

V and J are TRBV4-2 and TRBJ2-2; D is perhaps TRBD1 (5 bases). Between the trimmed V and J ends, which lost 2 bases and 2 bases, there was a span of 9 bases. Looked up from germline, CDR1 is LGHNA and CDR2 is YNFKEQ. The CDR3 length is 15 residues. The CDR3, as DNA: TGTGCCAGCAGCCAACCACAGGAAAACACCGGGGAGCTGTTTTTT. The encoded protein is CASSQPQENTGELFF.

V usage is TRBV6-2 or TRBV6-3 and J usage is TRBJ2-3, with D perhaps TRBD2 (6 bases). The germline V gene encodes CDR1 MNHEY and CDR2 SVGEGT. The CDR3 loop spans 13 amino acids. The V end lost 7 bases, the J end lost 8 bases, and 16 bases lay between the germline ends. The CDR3 is CASINYRGGTQYF. The DNA of the CDR3 is TGTGCCAGCATCAACTACCGGGGAGGTACGCAGTATTTT.

This clonotype showed up many times. The V gene is TRBV7-2, the J gene TRBJ1-6, with 7 bases fitting TRBD1. CDR3 length equals 16 residues. V shed 6 bases, J shed 10 bases, and the junction held 15 bases outside the gene matches. Germline lookup yields CDR1 SGHTA and CDR2 FQGNSA. DNA of the CDR3: TGTGCCAGCAGGACTACAGGGGTTGGGGTAGGGTCACCCCTCCACTTT. It codes for CASRTTGVGVGSPLHF.

This chain links TRBV6-6 with TRBJ2-1; D is unclear. The germline V gene has CDR1 MNHNY and CDR2 SVGAGI (reference sequence). Trimming pared 8 bases from V and 0 bases from J, leaving 11 bases between. This CDR3 region has 14 residues. This CDR3 is CASQPLSSYNEQFF. The CDR3 nucleotides are TGTGCCAGCCAACCCCTAAGCTCCTACAATGAGCAGTTCTTC.

This chain joins TRBV20-1 and TRBJ1-4; no clear D. With 1 base removed from V and 7 bases from J, the gap between germline ends came to 10 bases. The CDR3 extends over 13 amino acids. CDR1 DFQATT and CDR2 SNEGSKA come from the germline V gene (reference sequence). The CDR3 sequence is CSARVSLAEKLFF. The CDR3 coding sequence is TGCAGTGCTAGAGTTTCCCTAGCTGAAAAACTGTTTTTT.

This clonotype was observed many times. Written as DNA, the CDR3 is TGTGCCAGCAGGGGACAGGGGGAGTCGCTAGACTATGGCTACACCTTC. This codes for CASRGQGESLDYGYTF. The J gene is TRBJ1-2, the V gene TRBV6-1; 11 positions match TRBD1. The CDR3 extends over 16 amino acids. Germline CDR1 is MNHNS and CDR2 is SASEGT. With V trimmed by 6 bases and J by 3 bases, 9 bases remained unmatched.

This clonotype appeared a few times. This chain connects TRBV20-1 to TRBJ1-1; the D is unclear. This CDR3 region has 15 residues. CDR1 is DFQATT and CDR2 is SNEGSKA in the germline V gene (reference sequence). V lost 0 bases to trimming and J lost 5 bases, with 16 bases between them. The CDR3, as DNA: TGCAGTGCTAGAGAAATGGGGAGCCCCTGGACTGAAGCTTTCTTT. Translated: CSAREMGSPWTEAFF.

The genes are TRBV7-9 and TRBJ1-6; no definite D call. The germline V and J ends were trimmed by 6 bases and 6 bases, with 9 bases remaining between them. CDR3 length: 13 residues. Germline V gene data show CDR1 as SEHNR and CDR2 as FQNEAQ (reference sequence). The CDR3 protein is CASSNTGNSPLHF. The CDR3 coding sequence is TGTGCCAGCAGTAATACGGGTAATTCACCCCTCCACTTT.

CDR3 loop: CASRLQGEQYF. The CDR3 DNA reads as TGTGCCAGCAGGCTTCAGGGTGAGCAGTACTTC. This chain joins TRBV11-2 and TRBJ2-7; D perhaps matches TRBD1 (5 bases). Germline V gives CDR1 SGHAT, CDR2 FQNNGV. The length of the CDR3 is 11 residues. Trimming took off 6 bases at V and 7 bases at J, with 10 bases between the two ends.

This chain uses TRBV2 with TRBJ1-5, with D possibly being TRBD1 (5 bases). CDR1 and CDR2 (germline): SNHLY, FYNNEI. This CDR3 contains 12 residues. Trimming shortened V by 3 bases and J by 9 bases, and 9 bases separated the two germline ends. CDR3 DNA sequence: TGTGCCAGCAGTGATGGGACCCTGCCCCAGCATTTT. Encoded protein: CASSDGTLPQHF.

This clonotype has only a few counts. V and J are TRBV5-1 and TRBJ1-4; 8 nucleotides line up with TRBD1. Germline V lookup: CDR1 SGHRS, CDR2 YFSETQ. The V segment lost 2 bases and the J segment 8 bases; nucleotides outside the gene matches: 8. The CDR3 length is 15 residues. The CDR3 DNA reads as TGCGCCAGCAGCTTCCGAGGACAGGGCGGGGAAAAACTGTTTTTT. Its protein product is CASSFRGQGGEKLFF.

This chain links TRBV27 with TRBJ1-6, with a tentative D call TRBD1 (5 bases). The germline V gene encodes CDR1 MNHEY and CDR2 SMNVEV (reference sequence). Trimming took off 7 bases at V and 10 bases at J, with 20 bases between the two ends. The CDR3 runs to 15 residues. For the CDR3, the DNA is TGTGCCAGCACCCTGGGCTTCTCCCCAGGGTCACCCCTCCACTTT. It translates to CASTLGFSPGSPLHF.

The DNA of the CDR3 is TGTGCCAGCAGCCCGGGAGGGCAGGATTATGAAAAACTGTTTTTT. Translating it yields CASSPGGQDYEKLFF. The chain carries TRBV3-1 and TRBJ1-4; unclear D gene. This CDR3 comprises 15 residues. Germline V gene data show CDR1 as LGHDT and CDR2 as YNNKEL (reference sequence). Deletions cut 4 bases from V and 6 bases from J, with 15 bases between.

This clonotype was observed a few times. The chain is built from TRBV4-1 and TRBJ1-1, with unresolved D. This CDR3 has 19 residues. V was cut by 0 bases and J by 0 bases, with 20 bases left in between. The germline gives CDR1 MGHRA, CDR2 YSYEKL. The CDR3 reads CASSQDAVLTFSMNTEAFF. DNA of the CDR3: TGCGCCAGCAGCCAAGATGCAGTTCTTACTTTTAGTATGAACACTGAAGCTTTCTTT.

J is TRBJ1-2 and V is TRBV9; TRBD1 is a possible D gene (5 bases). Germline V gene sequence: CDR1 SGDLS, CDR2 YYNGEE. Trimming stripped 0 bases from V and 8 bases from J, with 14 bases between. The CDR3 covers 14 residues. The CDR3 bases are TGTGCCAGCAGCGTAGCGAGAACAGGAGAAGGCTACACCTTC. Translated: CASSVARTGEGYTF.

The V and J genes are TRBV7-2 and TRBJ2-4; D not certain. CDR3 length: 16 amino acids. Germline CDR1 is SGHTA and CDR2 is FQGNSA. Trimming stripped 1 base from V and 4 bases from J, with 14 bases between. CDR3: CASSLGAQSVKNIQYF. The CDR3 coding sequence is TGTGCCAGCAGCTTAGGAGCACAGTCGGTTAAAAACATTCAGTACTTC.

In its sample, this clonotype was seen a few times. This sequence joins TRBV5-4 and TRBJ2-7; TRBD2 matches at 10 bases. Germline assignment: CDR1 SGHNT and CDR2 YYREEE (reference sequence). With 2 bases clipped from V and 8 bases from J, the junction kept 13 bases outside the gene matches. CDR3 length: 16 residues. The CDR3 reads CASSFASGGEPTKQYF. Here the CDR3 DNA reads TGTGCCAGCAGCTTCGCAAGCGGGGGGGAACCCACAAAGCAGTACTTC.

This sequence joins TRBV2 and TRBJ2-7, with TRBD2 identical over 7 bases. This CDR3 spans 15 amino acids. The germline V gene has CDR1 SNHLY and CDR2 FYNNEI. After removal of 7 bases from V and 5 bases from J, the junction contained 14 bases not matched to a gene. The CDR3 loop reads CASTSPWGGIHEQYF. The CDR3 DNA follows: TGTGCCAGCACTTCCCCGTGGGGGGGGATCCACGAGCAGTACTTC.

This clonotype was picked up many times. The rearrangement uses TRBV7-6 and TRBJ1-5; no reliable D call. Trimming shortened V by 0 bases and J by 7 bases, and 4 bases separated the two germline ends. The CDR3 runs to 12 residues. Germline CDR1 is SGHVS and CDR2 is FNYEAQ. CDR3 bases: TGTGCCAGCAGCTTAGCAGGGCAGCCCCAGCATTTT. Protein product: CASSLAGQPQHF.

The rearrangement links TRBV4-1 to TRBJ1-2; D remains unclear. Germline-derived CDR1 and CDR2 are MGHRA and YSYEKL. Trimming stripped 4 bases from V and 8 bases from J, with 20 bases between. CDR3 length: 15 amino acids. CDR3 region: CASSPTDASMGGYTF. The DNA for the CDR3 is TGCGCCAGCAGCCCCACCGACGCGTCCATGGGAGGCTACACCTTC.

A few counts support this clonotype. This chain joins TRBV4-1 and TRBJ1-1; no reliable D call. The V end was cut by 3 bases, the J end by 4 bases, with 24 bases between. Germline V lookup: CDR1 MGHRA, CDR2 YSYEKL. The CDR3 length is 18 residues. The DNA for the CDR3 is TGCGCCAGCAGCCAGCTCCGTACCCGGACGCCTGCCCGCACTGAAGCTTTCTTT. As protein: CASSQLRTRTPARTEAFF.

There are many counts of this clonotype. This CDR3 reads CSVEVGYTEAFF. In DNA, the CDR3 is TGCAGTGTTGAGGTGGGGTACACTGAAGCTTTCTTT. This chain uses TRBV20-1 with TRBJ1-1; D gene uncertain. Germline V gene data show CDR1 as DFQATT and CDR2 as SNEGSKA (reference sequence). V was trimmed by 7 bases and J by 3 bases, leaving 12 bases between them. This CDR3 region has 12 residues.

This clonotype was seen only a few times. The V gene is TRBV2, the J gene TRBJ2-1, with D uncertain. CDR3 size: 10 residues. V lost 3 bases to trimming and J lost 8 bases, with 2 bases between them. From germline, CDR1 is SNHLY and CDR2 FYNNEI. For the CDR3, the DNA is TGTGCCAGCAGTGACTATGAGCAGTTCTTC. Amino acids: CASSDYEQFF.

In its sample, this clonotype was seen many times. V gene TRBV6-5 combines with J gene TRBJ1-4; possible D gene TRBD1, 5 bases. V shed 0 bases and J shed 7 bases, with 15 bases lying between them. The CDR3 extends over 16 amino acids. Germline values: CDR1 MNHEY, CDR2 SVGAGI. The CDR3 loop reads CASSYSGQGGTEKLFF. The CDR3 nucleotides are TGTGCCAGCAGTTACTCGGGCCAGGGCGGGACTGAAAAACTGTTTTTT.

The rearrangement links TRBV6-5 to TRBJ1-2, with D maybe TRBD1 (5 bases). This CDR3 contains 13 residues. The V end lost 0 bases, the J end lost 8 bases, and 10 bases lay between the germline ends. Germline CDR1 and CDR2: MNHEY and SVGAGI. The CDR3 coding sequence is TGTGCCAGCAGTTACTCGGCAGGGAAAGGCTACACCTTC. It encodes CASSYSAGKGYTF.

There are a few counts of this clonotype. This rearrangement joins TRBV7-2 to TRBJ1-2; TRBD1 might be the D (5 bases). The germline CDR1 and CDR2 sequences are SGHTA and FQGNSA. The CDR3 consists of 17 residues. Deletions cut 3 bases from V and 4 bases from J, with 21 bases between. The CDR3 spells CASSLYQGTIPSYGYTF. CDR3 nucleotide sequence: TGTGCCAGCAGCTTGTATCAGGGAACGATACCTAGCTATGGCTACACCTTC.

This clonotype was picked up a small number of times. The rearrangement links TRBV20-1 to TRBJ2-7, with D possibly TRBD1 on 5 matching bases. The germline V and J ends were trimmed by 3 bases and 3 bases, with 6 bases remaining between them. CDR3 length equals 11 residues. CDR1 and CDR2 (germline): DFQATT, SNEGSKA (reference sequence). CDR3 amino acids: CSASDSYEQYF. CDR3 nucleotide sequence: TGCAGTGCTAGTGACAGCTACGAGCAGTACTTC.

This clonotype appeared many times. The V and J genes are TRBV6-6 and TRBJ1-3, with D unresolved. Germline V gene lookup returns CDR1 MNHNY and CDR2 SVGAGI (reference sequence). The CDR3 sequence is 17 residues long. V was shortened by 6 bases and J by 0 bases, with 18 bases between the two germline ends. The CDR3 protein is CASRRFGQTSSGNTIYF. The DNA for the CDR3 is TGTGCCAGCAGACGATTTGGGCAGACCAGCTCTGGAAACACCATATATTTT.